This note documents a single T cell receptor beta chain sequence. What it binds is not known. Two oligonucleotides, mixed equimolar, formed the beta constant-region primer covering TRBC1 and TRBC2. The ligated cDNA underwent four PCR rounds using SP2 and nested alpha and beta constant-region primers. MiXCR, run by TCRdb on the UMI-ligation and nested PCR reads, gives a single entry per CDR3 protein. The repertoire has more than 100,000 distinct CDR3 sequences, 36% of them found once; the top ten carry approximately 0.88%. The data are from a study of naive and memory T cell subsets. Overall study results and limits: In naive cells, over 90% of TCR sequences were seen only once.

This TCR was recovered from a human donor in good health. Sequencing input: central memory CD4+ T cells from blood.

The CDR3 DNA is TGTGCCAGCAGTTTATATTCGTTCGGCGGGAGAGGGTACGAGCAGTACTTC. Its protein is CASSLYSFGGRGYEQYF. This chain connects TRBV28 to TRBJ2-7; 7 bases are shared with TRBD2. The CDR3 spans 17 residues. Looked up from germline, CDR1 is MDHEN and CDR2 is SYDVKM. Trimming cost V 1 base and J 4 bases; bases outside gene matches: 13.